Below, one T cell receptor (beta chain) is given with its context. The antigen it recognizes is unknown. Qualities for individual bases were not recorded, and no much larger clone is one base off. The immunoSEQ Assay was the method used to sequence TCRbeta CDR3 regions. After extraction, genomic DNA underwent amplification by bias-controlled multiplex PCR, followed by high-throughput sequencing. Turning to the authors' computational methods: To quantify the absolute abundance of every unique TCRbeta CDR3 region, sequences were collapsed and filtered. T cell fraction was estimated by normalization of TCRbeta template counts to usable DNA, with usable DNA being measured through amplification of reference genes present in all nucleated cells. Repertoire TCRs were annotated as SARS-CoV-2-specific by exact matching of V gene, CDR3 amino acid sequence and J gene to a known reactive TCR set. The reference SARS-CoV-2 TCR set was obtained from MIRA and was filtered for enrichment in COVID-19-positive ImmuneCODE repertoires, whereby public or cross-reactive TCRs were removed. Using the MIRA antigens, annotated TCRs were further analysed by specific ORF or by position within an ORF. Depth was the summed frequency of annotated unique rearrangements, while breadth was defined as annotated unique rearrangements over total unique productive rearrangements. TCR breadth was compared between groups using two-sided Wilcoxon rank-sum tests. TCRdb carries this immuneACCESS record with in-frame sequences only. Its versions omit some clonotypes, under half of them owing to an unresolved V gene in the studies checked, with the rest unexplained. The D gene and trimming were derived from the DNA, and the V and J assignments and clone size from that table. Recorded for this sample are around 340,000 clones; roughly 91% of them occurred a single time. The ten largest account for approximately 5% of the sample.

The data originate from a study of Ad26.COV2.S vaccination and SARS-CoV-2 variants (dated by TCRdb to the early 2020s). Regarding the study in general: Vaccine-arm donors came from COV1001, a multicentre, randomized, double-blind, placebo-controlled phase I-IIa trial of Ad26.COV2.S in healthy adults. The specificity and breadth of SARS-CoV-2-reactive T cell receptors after Ad26.COV2.S vaccination were assessed by TCRbeta repertoire sequencing. The TCR-sequenced set comprised around 30 samples: approximately 19 Ad26.COV2.S vaccine recipients, 5 placebo recipients and 8 SARS-CoV-2 convalescent individuals. Dosing of Ad26.COV2.S was intramuscular, at either 5x10^10 or 1x10^11 viral particles, delivered as one shot or as two shots spaced 56 days apart. Investigators remained blinded to trial group allocation during experiments and outcome assessment. Participants in the trial were split at random into five groups of five each, receiving low-dose or high-dose Ad26.COV2.S once or twice, or else placebo on both occasions. Here is what the overall study found, with its caveats: Spike-specific TCR breadth was higher in Ad26.COV2.S recipients than in placebo recipients (P = 0.0014). Comparing responses between vaccine doses or regimens was not something the study was powered to do. It was noted by the authors that total T cell responses may have been underestimated by the TCR breadth and depth analyses. After vaccination, spike-specific CD8+ and CD4+ T cell responses were reported to show substantial breadth. Vaccine and placebo recipients had comparable non-spike TCR breadth, which fits with the vaccine containing only spike.

CDR1 and CDR2, per the germline V gene (reference sequence), are MNHNY and SVGAGI. V ends up 0 bases short and J 1 base short, with an unmatched junction base count of 2. Including the terminal cysteine and phenylalanine, the CDR3 comprises 15 residues. CDR3 DNA only is kept here, 45 bases in frame from base 1. This specimen's treatment or condition label, per the study, means: 15 to 20 received Ad26.COV2.S at low or high dose, single or two shots; 5 received placebo; per-sample allocation not given. For vaccine and placebo recipients, repertoires were sequenced using samples collected on day 63 after the first injection. In Cohort 1b, around 23 adults aged 18-55 years were enrolled at a single site in Boston, USA, between 29 July and 7 August 2020. Ad26.COV2.S was a replication-incompetent adenovirus type 26 vector expressing a prefusion-stabilized SARS-CoV-2 spike protein from the original Wuhan strain.

The receptor's source is a person between 18 and 65 years old who received the Ad26.COV2.S COVID-19 vaccine or a placebo. This sequence uses TRBV6-6 and TRBJ1-2; a stretch of 7 junction bases matches TRBD1. This specimen was peripheral blood, taken in a trial of Ad26.COV2.S vaccine versus placebo. The nucleotides are TGTGCCAGCAGTTACTCGGGGGACAGTAACTATGGCTACACCTTC. It translates to CASSYSGDSNYGYTF.